This TCR beta chain was documented in a study of cytomegalovirus exposure and HLA in healthy donors. The trim removed 5 bases at V and 1 base at J, leaving 6 bases unmatched. Germline CDR1 MNHNS, CDR2 SASEGT. The CDR3 is made up of 15 amino acids. Amplification used 60 Vbeta primers and 13 Jbeta primers. Some clones are missing from TCRdb's copy, which holds only in-frame ones; the method was immunoSEQ multiplex PCR. Seen in this sample are approximately 77,000 clones; the ten most common clones hold roughly 4.8%. Sequences were obtained from PBMCs. This chain uses TRBV6-1 with TRBJ1-1; 8 nucleotides line up with TRBD1. This receptor was identified in a man aged 30-40 years in good health and CMV-seronegative. CDR3 DNA: TGTGCCAGCAGTCCCTTGGGGACAGGGAACACTGAAGCTTTCTTT. It yields the protein CASSPLGTGNTEAFF.